This T cell receptor beta chain was captured by sequencing in a study of blood T cell repertoires in COVID-19. Source study methods: It was from reference gene primer amplification that nucleated cell counts were estimated. TCRdb's table, derived via immunoSEQ multiplex PCR, lists solely in-frame clones and lacks some. D and trimming were read from the DNA, whereas the V and J calls and clone size are those reported in that table. The table records around 380,000 clones, more than 75% of them present only once. The CDR3 covers 17 residues. The germline CDR1 and CDR2 sequences are LNHDA and SQIVND (reference sequence). The V and J ends lost 6 bases and 5 bases, in that order; junction bases with no gene match: 12.

The chain carries TRBV19 and TRBJ2-7; 14 bases fit TRBD2. Sequencing was done on a sample of peripheral blood. The TCR was taken from a human donor with acute or convalescent COVID-19. The donor label of this sample is uncertain. The CDR3, as DNA: TGTGCCAGTAGACCTTACCCGGGACTAGCGGGAGCAGACGAGCAGTACTTC. This translates into CASRPYPGLAGADEQYF.